The present T cell receptor beta chain was sequenced within a study of T-cell reconstitution after alpha-beta-depleted transplantation in children (dated by TCRdb to about 2016). With respect to the entire study: T-cell immune reconstitution after TCRalphabeta/CD19-depleted allogeneic hematopoietic cell transplantation in children was quantitatively tracked in the study by means of TCR repertoire profiling. General conclusions and limits of the study: Apparently early alphabetaT-cell count recovery about two months after transplant reportedly relied on only several hundred rapidly expanded clones derived from non-depleted graft cells. The frequencies of hyperexpanded clones fell over the following months, and after one year, T-cell counts and TCRbeta diversity were mostly attributed to newly produced T cells. In some patients, high TCRbeta diversity at day 60 was attributed to recipient T cells and intrathymic progenitors that had survived conditioning.

Spanning cysteine to phenylalanine, the CDR3 consists of 16 amino acids. The read is trimmed to its CDR3 DNA, 48 bases read in frame from base 1. Sequences DFQATT (CDR1) and SNEGSKA (CDR2) are obtained from the germline V gene (reference sequence). Trimming removed 3 bases from V and 3 bases from J, leaving 18 bases between the germline ends. Interpreted using the paper, the treatment or condition label stands for: allogeneic hematopoietic cell transplantation with graft depleted of TCRalphabeta T cells and CD19 B cells. TCRalphabeta/CD19-depleted allogeneic hematopoietic cell grafts were given to the transplant recipients, all of whom were children. The method was PCR. Sequencing was carried out with an Illumina HiSeq 2500. Molecular barcoding was employed in the preparation of TCR libraries, with unique molecular identifiers being used to normalize TCRbeta repertoire quantification. The public reads were reanalyzed by TCRdb: fastp trimming at Q25, MiXCR alignment, in-frame beta chains only. Entries that share a CDR3 protein sequence are merged under the most common genes and DNA. Across this sample there are about 210,000 distinct CDR3 sequences, with around a sixth seen only once. The biggest ten clones account for about 45% of the sample.

Of note for this clonotype: The clone's antigen remains unknown. Per-nucleotide qualities are absent, and no much larger clonotype sits a single base away.

Sequenced material: PBMCs, mostly from graft donor cells, taken 360 days after TCRalphabeta/CD19-depleted stem cell transplant. The receptor comes from a male patient between 2 and 15 years old who had a stem cell transplant for acute lymphoblastic leukemia, so the T cells may come from the graft donor. The chain employs TRBV20-1 and TRBJ1-5, and perhaps TRBD1 as D gene, on 5 matching bases. Read as DNA, the sequence is TGCAGTGCTAGTAGGGTAGGGGCATTTAACAATCAGCCCCAGCATTTT. It is translated as CSASRVGAFNNQPQHF.